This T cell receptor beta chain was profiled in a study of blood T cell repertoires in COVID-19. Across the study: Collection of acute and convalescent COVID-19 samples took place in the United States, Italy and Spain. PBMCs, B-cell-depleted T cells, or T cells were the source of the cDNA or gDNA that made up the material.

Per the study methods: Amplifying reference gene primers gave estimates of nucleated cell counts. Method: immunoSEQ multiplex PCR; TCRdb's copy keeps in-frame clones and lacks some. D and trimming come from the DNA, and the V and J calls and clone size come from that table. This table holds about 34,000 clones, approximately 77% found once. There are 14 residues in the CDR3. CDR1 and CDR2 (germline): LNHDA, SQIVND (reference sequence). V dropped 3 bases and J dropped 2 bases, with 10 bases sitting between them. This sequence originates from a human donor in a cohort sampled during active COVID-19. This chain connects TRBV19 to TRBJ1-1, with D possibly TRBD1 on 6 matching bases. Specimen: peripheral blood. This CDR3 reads CASSIGGYNTEAFF. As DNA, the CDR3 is TGTGCCAGTAGTATTGGGGGCTACAACACTGAAGCTTTCTTT.